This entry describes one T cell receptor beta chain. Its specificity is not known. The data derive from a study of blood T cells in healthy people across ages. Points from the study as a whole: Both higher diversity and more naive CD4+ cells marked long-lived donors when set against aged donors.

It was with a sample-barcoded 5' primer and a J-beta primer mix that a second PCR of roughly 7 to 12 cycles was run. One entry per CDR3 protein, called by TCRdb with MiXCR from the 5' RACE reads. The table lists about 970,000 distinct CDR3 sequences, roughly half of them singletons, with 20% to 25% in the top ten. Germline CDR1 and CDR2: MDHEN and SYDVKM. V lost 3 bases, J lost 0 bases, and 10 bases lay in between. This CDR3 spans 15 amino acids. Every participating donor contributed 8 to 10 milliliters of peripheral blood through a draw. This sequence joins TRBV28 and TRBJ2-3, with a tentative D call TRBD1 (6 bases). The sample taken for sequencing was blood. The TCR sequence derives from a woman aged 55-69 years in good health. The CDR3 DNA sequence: TGTGCCAGCAGTTTTGGGACACTTAGCACAGATACGCAGTATTTT. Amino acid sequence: CASSFGTLSTDTQYF.